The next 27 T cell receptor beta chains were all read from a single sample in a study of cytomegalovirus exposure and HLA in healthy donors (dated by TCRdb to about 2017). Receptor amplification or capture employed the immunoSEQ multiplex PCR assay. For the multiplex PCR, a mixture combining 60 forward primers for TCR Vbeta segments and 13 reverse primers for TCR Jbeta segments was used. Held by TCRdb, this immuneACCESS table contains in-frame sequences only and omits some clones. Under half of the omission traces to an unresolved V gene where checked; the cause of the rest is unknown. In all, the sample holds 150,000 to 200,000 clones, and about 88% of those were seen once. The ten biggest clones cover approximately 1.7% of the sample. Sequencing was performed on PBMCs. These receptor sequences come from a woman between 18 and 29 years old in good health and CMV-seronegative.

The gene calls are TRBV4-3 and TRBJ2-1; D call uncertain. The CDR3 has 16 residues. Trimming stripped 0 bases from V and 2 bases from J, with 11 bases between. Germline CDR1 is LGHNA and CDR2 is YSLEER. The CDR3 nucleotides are TGCGCCAGCAGCCAAGAGAGACTTCCCCCCTACAATGAGCAGTTCTTC. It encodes CASSQERLPPYNEQFF.

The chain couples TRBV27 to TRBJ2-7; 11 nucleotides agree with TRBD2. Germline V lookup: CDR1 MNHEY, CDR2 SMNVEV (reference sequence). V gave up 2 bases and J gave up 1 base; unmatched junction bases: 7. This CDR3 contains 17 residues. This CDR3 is CASSLPPGTSGSYEQYF. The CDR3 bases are TGTGCCAGCAGTTTACCCCCCGGGACTAGCGGTTCCTACGAGCAGTACTTC.

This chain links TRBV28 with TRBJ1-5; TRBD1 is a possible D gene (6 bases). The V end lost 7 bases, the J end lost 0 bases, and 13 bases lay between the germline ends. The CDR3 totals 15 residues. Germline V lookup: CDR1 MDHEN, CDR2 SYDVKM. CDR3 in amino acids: CASNREGYSNQPQHF. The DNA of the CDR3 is TGTGCCAGCAACAGGGAGGGTTATAGCAATCAGCCCCAGCATTTT.

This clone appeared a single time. The CDR3 here is CASSFFGRERLETQYF. The CDR3, as DNA: TGCGCCAGCAGCTTTTTTGGGCGGGAGAGGTTAGAGACCCAGTACTTC. V gene TRBV5-1 combines with J gene TRBJ2-5; 7 nucleotides match TRBD2. Germline V gene lookup returns CDR1 SGHRS and CDR2 YFSETQ. The V gene end was trimmed by 2 bases and the J gene end by 4 bases; junction bases not matched to a gene: 11. The CDR3 has 16 residues.

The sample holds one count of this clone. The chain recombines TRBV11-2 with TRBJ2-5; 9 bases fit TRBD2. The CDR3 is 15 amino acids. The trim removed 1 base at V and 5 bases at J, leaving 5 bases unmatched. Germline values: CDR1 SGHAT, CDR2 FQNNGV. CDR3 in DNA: TGTGCCAGCAGCTTAGGGCGGGGGGGCCAGGAGACCCAGTACTTC. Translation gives CASSLGRGGQETQYF.

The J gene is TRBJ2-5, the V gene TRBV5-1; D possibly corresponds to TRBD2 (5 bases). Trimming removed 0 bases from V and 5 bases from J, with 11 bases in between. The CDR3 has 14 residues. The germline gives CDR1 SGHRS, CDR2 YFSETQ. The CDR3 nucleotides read TGCGCCAGCAGCTTGGTTCGGGGAACCGAGACCCAGTACTTC. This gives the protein CASSLVRGTETQYF.

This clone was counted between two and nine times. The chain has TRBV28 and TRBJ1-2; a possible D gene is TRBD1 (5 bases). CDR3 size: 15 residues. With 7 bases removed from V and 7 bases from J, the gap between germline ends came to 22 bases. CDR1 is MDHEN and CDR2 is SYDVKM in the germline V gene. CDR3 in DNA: TGTGCCAGCATCTCCCGGGACTTCTCGGTAGGTGGCTACACCTTC. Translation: CASISRDFSVGGYTF.

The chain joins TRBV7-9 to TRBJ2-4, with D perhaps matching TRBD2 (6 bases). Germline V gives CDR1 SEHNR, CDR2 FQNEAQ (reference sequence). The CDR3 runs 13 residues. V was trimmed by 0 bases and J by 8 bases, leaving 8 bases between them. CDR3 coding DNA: TGTGCCAGCAGCTTAGCAAGGGAGGACATTCAGTACTTC. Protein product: CASSLAREDIQYF.

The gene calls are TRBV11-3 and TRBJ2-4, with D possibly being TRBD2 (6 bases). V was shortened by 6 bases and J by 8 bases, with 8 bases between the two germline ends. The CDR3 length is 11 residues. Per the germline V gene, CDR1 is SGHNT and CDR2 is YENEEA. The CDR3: CASRREYIQYF. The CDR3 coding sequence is TGTGCCAGCAGGCGGGAATACATTCAGTACTTC.

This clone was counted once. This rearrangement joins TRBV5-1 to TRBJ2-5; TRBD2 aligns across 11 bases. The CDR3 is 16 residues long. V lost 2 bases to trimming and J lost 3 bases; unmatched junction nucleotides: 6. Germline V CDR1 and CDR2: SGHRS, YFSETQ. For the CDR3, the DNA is TGCGCCAGCAGCTTTACTAGCGGGGGTTTTAAAGAGACCCAGTACTTC. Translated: CASSFTSGGFKETQYF.

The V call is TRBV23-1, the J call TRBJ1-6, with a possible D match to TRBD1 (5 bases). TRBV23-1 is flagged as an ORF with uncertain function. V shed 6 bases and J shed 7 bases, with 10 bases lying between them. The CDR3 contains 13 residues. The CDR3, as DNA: TGCGCCAGCAGCCTCAGACAGAATTCACCCCTCCACTTT. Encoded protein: CASSLRQNSPLHF.

The DNA of the CDR3 is TGTGCCAGCAGCGCCCGGGCCCGAGGGAGCGAGCAGTACTTC. Protein: CASSARARGSEQYF. The V and J genes are TRBV9 and TRBJ2-7; weak D call: TRBD2 (5 bases). V lost 3 bases and J 6 bases, leaving 16 bases between the germline ends. Germline assignment: CDR1 SGDLS and CDR2 YYNGEE. There are 14 residues in the CDR3.

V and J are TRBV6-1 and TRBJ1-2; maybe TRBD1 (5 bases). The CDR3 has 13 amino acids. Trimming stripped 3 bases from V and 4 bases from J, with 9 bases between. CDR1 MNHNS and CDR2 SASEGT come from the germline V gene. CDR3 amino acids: CASSDGGGYGYTF. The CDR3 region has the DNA TGTGCCAGCAGTGATGGGGGGGGCTATGGCTACACCTTC.

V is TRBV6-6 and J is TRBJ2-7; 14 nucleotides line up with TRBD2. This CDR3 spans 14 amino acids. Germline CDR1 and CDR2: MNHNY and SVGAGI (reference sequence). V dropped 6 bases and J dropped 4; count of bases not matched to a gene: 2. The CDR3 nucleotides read TGTGCCAGCAGCGGGACTAGCGGGAGTTACGAGCAGTACTTC. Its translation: CASSGTSGSYEQYF.

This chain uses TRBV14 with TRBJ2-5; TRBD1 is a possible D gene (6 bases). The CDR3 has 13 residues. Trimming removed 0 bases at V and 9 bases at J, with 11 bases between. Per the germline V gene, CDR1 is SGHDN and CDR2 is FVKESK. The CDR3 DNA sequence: TGTGCCAGCAGCCAAGATAGAGGGGGAGCCCAGTACTTC. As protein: CASSQDRGGAQYF.

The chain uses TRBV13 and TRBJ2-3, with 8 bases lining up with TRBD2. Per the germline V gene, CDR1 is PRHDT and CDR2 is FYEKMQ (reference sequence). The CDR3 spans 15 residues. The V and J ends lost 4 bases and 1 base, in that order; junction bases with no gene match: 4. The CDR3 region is CASSSTSGGTDTQYF. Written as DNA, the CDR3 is TGTGCCAGCAGCTCCACTAGCGGAGGCACAGATACGCAGTATTTT. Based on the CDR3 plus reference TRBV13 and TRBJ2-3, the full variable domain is AAGVIQSPRHLIKEKRETATLKCYPIPRHDTVYWYQQGPGQDPQFLISFYEKMQSDKGSIPDRFSAQQFSDYHSELNMSSLELGDSALYFCASSSTSGGTDTQYFGPGTRLTVL.

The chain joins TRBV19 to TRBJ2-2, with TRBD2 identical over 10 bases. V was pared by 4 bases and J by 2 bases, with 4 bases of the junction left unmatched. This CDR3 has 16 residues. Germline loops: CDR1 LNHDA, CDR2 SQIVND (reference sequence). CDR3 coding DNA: TGTGCCAGTAGTAGGAGCGGGGGGGCAAACACCGGGGAGCTGTTTTTT. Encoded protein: CASSRSGGANTGELFF. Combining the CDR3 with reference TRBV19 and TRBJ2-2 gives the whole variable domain DGGITQSPKYLFRKEGQNVTLSCEQNLNHDAMYWYRQDPGQGLRLIYYSQIVNDFQKGDIAEGYSVSREKKESFPLTVTSAQKNPTAFYLCASSRSGGANTGELFFGEGSRLTVL.

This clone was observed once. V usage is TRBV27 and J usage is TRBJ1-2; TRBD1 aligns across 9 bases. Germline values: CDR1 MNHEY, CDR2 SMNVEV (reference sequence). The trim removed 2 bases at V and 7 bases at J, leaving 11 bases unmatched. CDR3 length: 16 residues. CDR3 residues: CASSLLPGTGFFGYTF. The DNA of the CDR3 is TGTGCCAGCAGTTTACTCCCCGGGACAGGGTTCTTTGGCTACACCTTC.

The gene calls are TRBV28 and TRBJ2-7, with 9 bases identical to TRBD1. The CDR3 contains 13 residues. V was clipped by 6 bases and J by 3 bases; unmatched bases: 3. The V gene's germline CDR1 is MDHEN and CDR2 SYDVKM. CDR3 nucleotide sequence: TGTGCCAGCAGAACGGGACAGGGCTACGAGCAGTACTTC. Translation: CASRTGQGYEQYF.

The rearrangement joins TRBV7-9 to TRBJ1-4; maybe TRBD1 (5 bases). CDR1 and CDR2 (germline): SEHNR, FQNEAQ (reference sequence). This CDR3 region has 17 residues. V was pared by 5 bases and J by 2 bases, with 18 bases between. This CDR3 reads CASSRALGGGTNEKLFF. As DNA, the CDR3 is TGTGCCAGCAGCCGCGCCTTGGGGGGAGGGACTAATGAAAAACTGTTTTTT. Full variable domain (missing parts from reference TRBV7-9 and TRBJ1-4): DTGVSQNPRHKITKRGQNVTFRCDPISEHNRLYWYRQTLGQGPEFLTYFQNEAQLEKSRLLSDRFSAERPKGSFSTLEIQRTEQGDSAMYLCASSRALGGGTNEKLFFGSGTQLSVL.

The CDR3 sequence is CASSLRDGGYEQYF. The CDR3 DNA reads TGTGCCAGCAGCCTCCGGGACGGGGGGTACGAGCAGTACTTC. The chain carries TRBV5-6 and TRBJ2-7; TRBD2 aligns across 7 bases. Germline V lookup: CDR1 SGHDT, CDR2 YYEEEE. CDR3 size: 14 residues. Trimming cost V 4 bases and J 4 bases; bases outside gene matches: 8.

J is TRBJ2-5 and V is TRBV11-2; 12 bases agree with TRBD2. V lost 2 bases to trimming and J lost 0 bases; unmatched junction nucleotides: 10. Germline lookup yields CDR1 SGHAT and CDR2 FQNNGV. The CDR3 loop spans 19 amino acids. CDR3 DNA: TGTGCCAGCAGCTTAAAGTATCTAGCGGGGGGGGCCTACCAAGAGACCCAGTACTTC. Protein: CASSLKYLAGGAYQETQYF.

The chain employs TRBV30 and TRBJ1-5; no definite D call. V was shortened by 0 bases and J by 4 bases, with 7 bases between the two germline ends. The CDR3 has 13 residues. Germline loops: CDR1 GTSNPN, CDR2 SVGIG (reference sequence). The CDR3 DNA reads TGTGCCTGGAGTGTTGGCAGTAATCAGCCCCAGCATTTT. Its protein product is CAWSVGSNQPQHF.

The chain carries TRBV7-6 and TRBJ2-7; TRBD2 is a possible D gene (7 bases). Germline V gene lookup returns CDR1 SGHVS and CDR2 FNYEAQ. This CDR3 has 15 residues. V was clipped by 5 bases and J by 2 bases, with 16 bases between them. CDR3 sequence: CASSLRGGIPYEQYF. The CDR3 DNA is TGTGCCAGCAGCCTAAGGGGGGGGATCCCCTACGAGCAGTACTTC.

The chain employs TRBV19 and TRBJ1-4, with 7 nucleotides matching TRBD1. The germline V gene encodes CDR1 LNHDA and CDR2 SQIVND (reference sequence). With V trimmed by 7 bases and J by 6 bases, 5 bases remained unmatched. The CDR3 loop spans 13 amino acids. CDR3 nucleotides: TGTGCCAGTACGACGCAGGGGGATGAAAAACTGTTTTTT. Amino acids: CASTTQGDEKLFF.

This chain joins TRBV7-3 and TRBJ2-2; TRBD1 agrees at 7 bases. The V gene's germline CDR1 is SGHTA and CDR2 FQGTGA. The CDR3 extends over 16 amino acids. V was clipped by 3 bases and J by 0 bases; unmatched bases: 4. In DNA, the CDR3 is TGTGCCAGCAGCTTGACCGGGACAGCGAACACCGGGGAGCTGTTTTTT. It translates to CASSLTGTANTGELFF.

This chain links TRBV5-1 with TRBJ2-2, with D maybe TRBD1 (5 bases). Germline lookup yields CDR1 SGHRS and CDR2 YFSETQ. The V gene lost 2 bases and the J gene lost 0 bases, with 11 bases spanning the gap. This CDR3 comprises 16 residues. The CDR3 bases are TGCGCCAGCAGCTTATTGACAGCTACGAACACCGGGGAGCTGTTTTTT. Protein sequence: CASSLLTATNTGELFF.